Given below is one TCR beta chain in context. The antigen it recognizes is unknown. No much larger clonotype is one base removed from it; base qualities were not supplied. The data were taken from a study of blood T cell repertoires in COVID-19 (dated by TCRdb to 2019 to 2021). For context, the study as a whole: Samples covering the acute and convalescent phases of COVID-19 were provided by collaborators in the United States, Italy and Spain. The prospective study material was composed of cDNA or gDNA derived from T cells, B-cell-depleted T cells, or PBMCs. Deeply sampled blood TCRbeta repertoires from subjects exposed to, actively infected with, or recovered from COVID-19 were included in the dataset. The repertoires were made available in a free public database intended to serve as a resource for research on the immune response to SARS-CoV-2. Samples were obtained from the ongoing ImmuneRACE study (first 160 participants) and from some 1,200 subjects provided by 6 global collaborators. The sample metadata nearly always contained a de-identified subject ID, COVID-19 status, age in years and sex. HLA class I and class II types, where available, came from metadata supplied by the sample provider rather than from assay-based typing. Beyond this particular receptor, the publication reports: How much clinical and demographic metadata was included differed by source and by participant, and the metadata was provided uncurated.

Whole blood was collected in K2EDTA tubes by collaborating institutions according to the institutions' own protocols. Collaborator samples were shipped for TCRbeta analysis as frozen whole blood, isolated PBMCs, or DNA extracted from either sample type. Inclusive of the bounding cysteine and phenylalanine, the CDR3 is 14 residues long. The kept DNA is CDR3 alone, 42 bases in frame from the first base. For this chain, trimming is 4 bases at the V end and 3 bases at the J end, and the number of junction bases without a gene match is 3. Via the germline V gene, CDR1 is ENHRY and CDR2 SYGVKD. TCRbeta CDR3 regions were amplified from genomic DNA using the immunoSEQ Assay, a bias-controlled multiplex PCR. The authors' pipeline ran thus. The number of nucleated cells in each sample was estimated from the amplification of reference gene primers within the assay. To quantify the absolute abundance of each unique TCRbeta CDR3 rearrangement, sequence reads were collapsed and filtered. For each sample, productive Simpson clonality was calculated as the square root of Simpson's diversity index over productive rearrangements. TCRdb retrieved this table from immuneACCESS and kept in-frame rearrangements only. Not all clones are present; in checked studies, unresolved V genes account for under half, and no reason is known for the remainder. V and J calls and clone size come straight from that table; D and trimming were deduced from the DNA. The sample includes 55,000 to 70,000 clones, with around nine tenths observed a single time. Clones ranked in the top ten supply about 22% of the sample.

Material for sequencing was peripheral blood. The chain is assembled from TRBV10-3 and TRBJ1-3; 7 central nucleotides agree with TRBD1. This clonotype originated in a woman aged 45-65 years with active or convalescent COVID-19. The sequence in DNA is TGTGCCATCAGTGGGGGGACAGATGGAAACACCATATATTTT. The encoded protein is CAISGGTDGNTIYF.